This T cell receptor (beta chain) was recovered during a study of cytomegalovirus exposure and HLA in healthy donors. Study-wide background: The use of the same platform for the roughly 130 validation repertoires and the 550 to 850 first-cohort repertoires was reported by a later analysis. Overall study results and limits: According to reports, the classifier identified cytomegalovirus status with high specificity and sensitivity. A later analysis found first-cohort TCR clusters tended to co-occur in the 130 or so validation repertoires.

Germline V gene sequence: CDR1 SGHRS, CDR2 YFSETQ. CDR3 size: 15 residues. The junction had 6 bases not matched to a gene; V was cut back by 0 bases and J by 9 bases. A note on this clone: Its antigen is undetermined.

Donors came from a validation cohort of some 110 subjects, distinct from the first 666-subject cohort. The assay was immunoSEQ multiplex PCR, and TCRdb's table has in-frame clones only and misses some. This table holds about 120,000 clones, about nine tenths found once. The J gene is TRBJ2-1, the V gene TRBV5-1; 10 bases fit TRBD2. The receptor was isolated from a woman aged 18-30 years in good health and CMV-seronegative. Sequencing used PBMCs. The CDR3 loop reads CASSLGSSGSAEQFF. The CDR3 nucleotides are TGCGCCAGCAGCTTGGGTTCTAGCGGGAGTGCTGAGCAGTTCTTC.